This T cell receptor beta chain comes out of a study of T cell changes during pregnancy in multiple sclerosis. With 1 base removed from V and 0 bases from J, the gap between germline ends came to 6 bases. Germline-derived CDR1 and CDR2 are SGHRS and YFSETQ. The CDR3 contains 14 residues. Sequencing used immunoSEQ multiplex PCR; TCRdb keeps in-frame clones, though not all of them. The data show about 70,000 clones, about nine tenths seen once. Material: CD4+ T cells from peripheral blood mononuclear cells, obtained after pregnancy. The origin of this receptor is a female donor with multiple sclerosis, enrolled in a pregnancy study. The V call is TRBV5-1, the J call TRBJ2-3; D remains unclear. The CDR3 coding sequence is TGCGCCAGCAGCTTGTATCCCAGCACAGATACGCAGTATTTT. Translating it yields CASSLYPSTDTQYF.